This T cell receptor beta chain was observed in a study of blood T cell repertoires in COVID-19. Across the whole study: Samples of COVID-19 (acute and convalescent) were obtained from the United States, Italy and Spain.

Recruitment covered 20 to 25 US areas and drew participants whose ages spanned about 18 to 90 years. This clone was seen a handful of times. Under the authors' procedure: Amplification with reference gene primers provided the estimates of nucleated cell counts. Sequencing was performed with immunoSEQ multiplex PCR; in TCRdb, only in-frame clones are kept and a portion is missing. That table is the source of V, J and clone size, and D and trimming were worked out from the DNA. The sample has hundreds of thousands of clones; roughly nine tenths are singletons. The sequenced material came from PBMCs or T cells enriched from blood (not recorded which). The sequence derives from a woman between 45 and 60 years old who had recovered from COVID-19.

This chain's CDR3 is CASSNGVADTQYF. The DNA for the CDR3 is TGTGCCAGCAGCAACGGGGTCGCAGATACGCAGTATTTT. V usage is TRBV21-1 and J usage is TRBJ2-3; TRBD2 is the table's D call, not checked against the DNA. TRBV21-1 is a known pseudogene. The CDR3 loop spans 13 amino acids.